The 8 T cell receptor beta chains listed next were all sequenced from one sample in a study of cytomegalovirus exposure and HLA in healthy donors. The PCR contained 60 Vbeta and 13 Jbeta primers. Some clones are missing from TCRdb's copy, which holds only in-frame ones; the method was immunoSEQ multiplex PCR. The sample has roughly 130,000 clones; around four fifths are singletons. The specimen sequenced was PBMCs. These receptors originate from a male donor in good health and CMV-seropositive.

The CDR3 DNA follows: TGTGCCACCAGCAGAGATTCTGGTGGGGCCCTCTATGGCTACACCTTC. Translation: CATSRDSGGALYGYTF. The V and J genes are TRBV15 and TRBJ1-2; tentative D call: TRBD1 (5 bases). Per germline, CDR1 LNHNV and CDR2 YYDKDF (reference sequence). The CDR3 runs 16 residues. V lost 0 bases and J 4 bases, leaving 15 bases between the germline ends.

This clone was picked up a small number of times. This CDR3 reads CASSPVLQGETQYF. The DNA of the CDR3 is TGTGCCAGCAGTCCCGTATTACAGGGGGAGACCCAGTACTTC. The rearrangement uses TRBV28 and TRBJ2-5, with 7 bases identical to TRBD1. The V gene's germline CDR1 is MDHEN and CDR2 SYDVKM. This CDR3 spans 14 amino acids. V was clipped by 5 bases and J by 5 bases; unmatched bases: 8. The full variable domain, in which reference TRBV28 and TRBJ2-5 provide the parts outside the CDR3, is DVKVTQSSRYLVKRTGEKVFLECVQDMDHENMFWYRQDPGLGLRLIYFSYDVKMKEKGDIPEGYSVSREKKERFSLILESASTNQTSMYLCASSPVLQGETQYFGPGTRLLVL.

V is TRBV5-8 and J is TRBJ2-5; a weak D match, TRBD1 (6 bases). The V and J ends lost 3 bases and 5 bases respectively, with 20 bases between them. Germline V gene sequence: CDR1 SGHTS, CDR2 YDEGEE. The CDR3 has 16 amino acids. The CDR3 sequence is CASSSTRQGRMETQYF. The CDR3 region has the DNA TGTGCCAGCAGCTCCACACGCCAGGGGCGAATGGAGACCCAGTACTTC. The complete variable domain, with remaining parts taken from reference TRBV5-8 and TRBJ2-5, reads EAGVTQSPTHLIKTRGQQATLRCSPISGHTSVYWYQQALGLGLQFLLWYDEGEERNRGNFPPRFSGRQFPNYSSELNVNALELEDSALYLCASSSTRQGRMETQYFGPGTRLLVL.

J is TRBJ2-7 and V is TRBV11-2, with TRBD2 matching 14 bases. J was trimmed by 4 bases and V by 4 bases; bases with no gene match: 6. Germline V gives CDR1 SGHAT, CDR2 FQNNGV. The CDR3 runs to 16 residues. The CDR3 DNA follows: TGTGCCAGCAGCTCTCGACTAGCGGGAGGGAGGTACGAGCAGTACTTC. Its protein product is CASSSRLAGGRYEQYF.

V usage is TRBV4-3 and J usage is TRBJ1-6; the D is unclear. CDR3 length: 13 amino acids. Germline V CDR1 and CDR2: LGHNA, YSLEER. Trimming took 0 bases from V and 11 from J, leaving 8 bases between them. The CDR3 protein is CASSQDPEAPLHF. The DNA of the CDR3 is TGCGCCAGCAGCCAAGATCCGGAGGCACCCCTCCACTTT.

The chain combines TRBV13 with TRBJ2-5; 16 bases are shared with TRBD2. CDR1 and CDR2 (germline): PRHDT, FYEKMQ (reference sequence). The CDR3 runs to 20 residues. V dropped 5 bases and J dropped 2; count of bases not matched to a gene: 14. The CDR3: CASSLGSLGTSGRGQETQYF. As DNA, the CDR3 is TGTGCCAGCAGCCTCGGATCTCTCGGGACTAGCGGGAGGGGGCAAGAGACCCAGTACTTC.

J is TRBJ2-7 and V is TRBV10-3; 10 bases agree with TRBD2. The V segment lost 0 bases and the J segment 8 bases; nucleotides outside the gene matches: 7. CDR1 and CDR2 from the germline V gene are ENHRY and SYGVKD. The CDR3 consists of 15 residues. CDR3 nucleotide sequence: TGTGCCATCAGTGAGTCGCCAGCGGGAGGGCCTCAGCAGTACTTC. This sequence encodes CAISESPAGGPQQYF.

This clone has only one observation. V usage is TRBV28 and J usage is TRBJ1-2; D might be TRBD1 (5 bases). CDR3 length equals 14 residues. V lost 6 bases, J lost 4 bases, and 15 bases lay in between. Germline-derived CDR1 and CDR2 are MDHEN and SYDVKM. The CDR3 spells CASRPGGGGYGYTF. CDR3 nucleotide sequence: TGTGCCAGCAGGCCGGGGGGGGGAGGCTATGGCTACACCTTC.